This TCR beta chain was captured by sequencing in a study of blood T cell repertoires in COVID-19. Overall study: Sources were T cells, B-cell-depleted T cells, or PBMCs; the material itself was cDNA or gDNA.

As handled by the study authors: It was from reference gene primer amplification that nucleated cell counts were estimated. Only in-frame clones appear in the TCRdb table, and some are missing; sequencing was by immunoSEQ multiplex PCR. V and J calls and clone size are those listed in that table; D and trimming were worked out from the DNA. Seen here are 250,000 to 300,000 clones, 85% to 90% observed once, and the top ten hold 3.5% to 4.5%. The CDR3 is 13 amino acids. Trimming pared 2 bases from V and 1 base from J, leaving 5 bases between. Looked up from germline, CDR1 is MGHDK and CDR2 is SYGVNS. The chain carries TRBV25-1 and TRBJ1-1; a weak D match, TRBD1 (5 bases). This TCR was recovered from a woman in her thirties or forties with acute or convalescent COVID-19. Sequenced sample: peripheral blood. In DNA, the CDR3 is TGTGCCAGCAGTGAAGGACAGAACACTGAAGCTTTCTTT. Its translation: CASSEGQNTEAFF.